This record looks at one T cell receptor (beta chain) sequence and its context. Some clones are missing from TCRdb's copy, which holds only in-frame ones; the method was immunoSEQ multiplex PCR. The data contain about 23,000 clones, roughly nine tenths of them singletons. This sample's treatment: preoperative locoregional IRX-2 cytokine immunotherapy. Preoperative locoregional IRX-2 cytokine immunotherapy was tested in the phase Ib source study. This record belongs to a study of preoperative IRX-2 immunotherapy in early breast cancer. The germline V and J ends were trimmed by 7 bases and 1 base, with 13 bases remaining between them. This CDR3 comprises 15 residues. From germline, CDR1 is MNHNY and CDR2 SVGAGI (reference sequence).

This material consisted of tumor tissue, taken after IRX-2 immunotherapy. This receptor was taken from a human donor with breast cancer. The chain links TRBV6-6 to TRBJ1-4; tentative D call: TRBD1 (5 bases). The CDR3 DNA sequence: TGTGCCAGCAAGTCGGGGACGGTAACTAATGAAAAACTGTTTTTT. It translates to CASKSGTVTNEKLFF.